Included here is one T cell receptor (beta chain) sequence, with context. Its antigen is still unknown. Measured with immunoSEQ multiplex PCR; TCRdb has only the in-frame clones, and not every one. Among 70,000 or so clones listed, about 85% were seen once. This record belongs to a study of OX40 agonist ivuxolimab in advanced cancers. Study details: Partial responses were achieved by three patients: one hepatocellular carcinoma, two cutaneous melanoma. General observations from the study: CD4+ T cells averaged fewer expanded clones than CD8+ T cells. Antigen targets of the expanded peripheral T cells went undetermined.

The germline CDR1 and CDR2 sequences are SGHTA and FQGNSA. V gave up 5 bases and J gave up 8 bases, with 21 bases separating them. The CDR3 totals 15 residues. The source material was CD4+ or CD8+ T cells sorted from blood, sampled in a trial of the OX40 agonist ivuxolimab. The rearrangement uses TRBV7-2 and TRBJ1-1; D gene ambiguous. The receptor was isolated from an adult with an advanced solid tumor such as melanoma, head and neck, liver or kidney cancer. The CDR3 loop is CASSLGRVGGQEAFF. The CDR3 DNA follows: TGTGCCAGCAGCCTAGGGCGGGTGGGAGGTCAAGAAGCTTTCTTT.